The TCR beta chain described here comes from a study of multiple sclerosis patients with progressive multifocal leukoencephalopathy. Study-wide findings and caveats: Less diverse TRB repertoires were suggested in most PML patients.

This clone was seen only once. The antigen is undetermined. Time point defined: time of PML onset. V shed 5 bases and J shed 1 base, with 12 bases lying between them. Looked up from germline, CDR1 is MNHNY and CDR2 is SVGAGI (reference sequence). The CDR3 runs to 15 residues. The table came from immunoSEQ multiplex PCR; TCRdb's copy has only in-frame clones and leaves some out. The sample shows 25,000 to 35,000 clones, around 85% of them seen only once. The genes are TRBV6-6 and TRBJ1-5; D remains ambiguous. The specimen was PBMCs, collected from a patient treated with natalizumab. The source is a woman aged 25 to 39 with progressive multifocal leukoencephalopathy. The CDR3 sequence: CASSADGRSNQPQHF. CDR3 nucleotide sequence: TGTGCCAGCAGTGCCGACGGGAGGAGCAATCAGCCCCAGCATTTT.